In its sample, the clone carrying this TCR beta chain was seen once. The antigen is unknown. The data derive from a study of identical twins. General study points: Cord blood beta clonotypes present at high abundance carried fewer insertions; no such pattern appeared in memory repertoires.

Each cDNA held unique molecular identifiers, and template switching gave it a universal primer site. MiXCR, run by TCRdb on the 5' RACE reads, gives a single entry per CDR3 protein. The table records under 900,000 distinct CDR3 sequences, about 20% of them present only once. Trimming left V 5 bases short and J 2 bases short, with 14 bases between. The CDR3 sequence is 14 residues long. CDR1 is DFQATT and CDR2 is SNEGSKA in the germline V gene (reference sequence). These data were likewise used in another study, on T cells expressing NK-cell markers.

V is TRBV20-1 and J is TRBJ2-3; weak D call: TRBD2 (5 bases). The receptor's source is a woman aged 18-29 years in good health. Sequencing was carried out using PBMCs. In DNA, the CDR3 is TGCAGTGCTTCCCGGAGCGGCTACACAGATACGCAGTATTTT. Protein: CSASRSGYTDTQYF.